This T cell receptor (beta chain) came from a study of identifying expanded T cells in peripheral blood. Study conclusions and caveats: Variance in clone template counts between approximately two-week samples significantly increased with total template count across all healthy donors.

Comments on this clone: Antigen specificity is unknown.

Produced via immunoSEQ multiplex PCR; TCRdb's table is partial and in-frame only. The repertoire holds 100,000 or so clones, roughly 91% seen once, with approximately 16% in the top ten. The CDR3 is 14 amino acids. The germline V and J ends were trimmed by 5 bases and 4 bases, with 14 bases remaining between them. CDR1 SEHNR and CDR2 FQNEAQ come from the germline V gene (reference sequence). During the collection period, no donor immune events like infections were recorded. This sequence was found in a person between 18 and 75 years old in good health. V usage is TRBV7-9 and J usage is TRBJ1-2; D not certain. Sequencing used blood. CDR3 DNA sequence: TGTGCCAGCAGCCAAAAAGAGGCTCCCTATGGCTACACCTTC. Its translation is CASSQKEAPYGYTF. The full variable domain, rest sourced from reference TRBV7-9 and TRBJ1-2, is DTGVSQNPRHKITKRGQNVTFRCDPISEHNRLYWYRQTLGQGPEFLTYFQNEAQLEKSRLLSDRFSAERPKGSFSTLEIQRTEQGDSAMYLCASSQKEAPYGYTFGSGTRLTVV.